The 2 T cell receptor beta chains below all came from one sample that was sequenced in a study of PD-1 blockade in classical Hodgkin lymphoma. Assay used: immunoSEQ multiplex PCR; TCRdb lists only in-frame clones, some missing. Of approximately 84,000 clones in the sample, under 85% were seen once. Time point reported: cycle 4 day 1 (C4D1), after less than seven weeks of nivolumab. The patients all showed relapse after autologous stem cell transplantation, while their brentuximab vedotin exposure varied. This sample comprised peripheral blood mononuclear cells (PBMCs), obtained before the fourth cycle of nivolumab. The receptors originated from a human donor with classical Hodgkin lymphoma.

The CDR3 nucleotides read TGTGCCAGCTCACCGCCCGCATACACCGGGGAGCTGTTTTTT. It yields the protein CASSPPAYTGELFF. The chain links TRBV18 to TRBJ2-2; no clear D. The V end was cut by 3 bases, the J end by 3 bases, with 8 bases between. There are 14 residues in the CDR3. Germline V gene lookup returns CDR1 KGHSH and CDR2 LQKENI.

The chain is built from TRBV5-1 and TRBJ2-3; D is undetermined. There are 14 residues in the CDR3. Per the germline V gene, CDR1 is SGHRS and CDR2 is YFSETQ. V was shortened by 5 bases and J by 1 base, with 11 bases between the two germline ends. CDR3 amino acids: CASRESVGTDTQYF. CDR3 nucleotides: TGCGCCAGCAGGGAGTCCGTGGGCACAGATACGCAGTATTTT.